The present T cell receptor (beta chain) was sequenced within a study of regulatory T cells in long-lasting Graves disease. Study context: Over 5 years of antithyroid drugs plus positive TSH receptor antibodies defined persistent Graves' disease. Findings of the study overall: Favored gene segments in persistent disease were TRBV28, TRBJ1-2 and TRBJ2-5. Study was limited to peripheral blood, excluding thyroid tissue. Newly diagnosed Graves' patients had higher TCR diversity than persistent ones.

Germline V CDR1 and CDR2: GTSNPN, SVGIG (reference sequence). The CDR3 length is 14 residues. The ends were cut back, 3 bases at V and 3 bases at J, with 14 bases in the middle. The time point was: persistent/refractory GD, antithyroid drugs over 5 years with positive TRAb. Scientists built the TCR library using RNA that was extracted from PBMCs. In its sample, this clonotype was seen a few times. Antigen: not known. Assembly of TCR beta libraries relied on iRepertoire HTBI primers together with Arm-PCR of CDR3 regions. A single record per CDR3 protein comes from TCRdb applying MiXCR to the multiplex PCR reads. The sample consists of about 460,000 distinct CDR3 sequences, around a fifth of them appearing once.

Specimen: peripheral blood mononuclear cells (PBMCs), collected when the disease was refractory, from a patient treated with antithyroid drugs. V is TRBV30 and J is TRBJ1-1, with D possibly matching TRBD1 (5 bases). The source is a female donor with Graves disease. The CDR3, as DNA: TGTGCCTGGAGGAGCCCGGGGCCATACACTGAAGCTTTCTTT. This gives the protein CAWRSPGPYTEAFF.